Listed below are T cell receptor beta chains from one sample, sequenced in a study of blood T cell repertoires in COVID-19. Assay used: immunoSEQ multiplex PCR; TCRdb lists only in-frame clones, some missing. Counted here are fewer than 150,000 clones, around 84% occurring once; the ten biggest clones make up about 3%. Sequenced material: peripheral blood. Receptors originate from a man aged 40-49 years with acute or convalescent COVID-19. The conserved cysteine and the conserved F or W are not part of the CDR3 here. A D gene is named only where the DNA matches it firmly. Part of the rows lack a size; the others show once, few, many or a class for expanded clones.

clone_size: -
v_call: TRBV4-1
j_call: TRBJ2-2
d_call: TRBD2
cdr3_aa: ASSQEGRGNTGELF

clone_size: once
v_call: TRBV6-2/TRBV6-3
j_call: TRBJ2-1
d_call: TRBD2
cdr3_aa: ASSPGLAGYNEQF

clone_size: -
v_call: TRBV9
j_call: TRBJ2-7
d_call: TRBD1
cdr3_aa: ASSVSGQTYEQY

clone_size: -
v_call: TRBV7-9
j_call: TRBJ1-5
d_call: -
cdr3_aa: ASSLSDNQPQH

clone_size: -
v_call: TRBV13
j_call: TRBJ2-1
d_call: -
cdr3_aa: ASSQPLGRVNEQF

clone_size: few
v_call: TRBV19
j_call: TRBJ1-1
d_call: -
cdr3_aa: ASSMISHFTIMNTEAF

clone_size: -
v_call: TRBV7-2
j_call: TRBJ2-7
d_call: TRBD1
cdr3_aa: ASSPDRVAGEQY

clone_size: few
v_call: TRBV19
j_call: TRBJ1-4
d_call: -
cdr3_aa: ATTSQEGRRSEKLF

clone_size: -
v_call: TRBV11-2
j_call: TRBJ2-5
d_call: TRBD1
cdr3_aa: ASTMDTGVQTQY

clone_size: once
v_call: TRBV4-3
j_call: TRBJ2-5
d_call: -
cdr3_aa: ASSQDLGRGRETQY

clone_size: -
v_call: TRBV10-3
j_call: TRBJ1-1
d_call: TRBD1
cdr3_aa: AISGQGMNTEAF

clone_size: -
v_call: TRBV24-1
j_call: TRBJ2-3
d_call: TRBD2
cdr3_aa: ATSDPGLAGGEDTQY

clone_size: -
v_call: TRBV3-1/TRBV3-2
j_call: TRBJ1-6
d_call: TRBD1
cdr3_aa: ASSLTGVNSPLH

clone_size: -
v_call: TRBV6-5
j_call: TRBJ2-5
d_call: -
cdr3_aa: ASRDPGAQETQY

clone_size: -
v_call: TRBV5-5
j_call: TRBJ2-7
d_call: TRBD1
cdr3_aa: ASSTKWTGDYEQY

clone_size: once
v_call: TRBV5-1
j_call: TRBJ1-1
d_call: -
cdr3_aa: ASSLIQGTEAF

clone_size: once
v_call: TRBV9
j_call: TRBJ1-4
d_call: -
cdr3_aa: ASSARGVGEKLF

clone_size: -
v_call: TRBV9
j_call: TRBJ1-2
d_call: -
cdr3_aa: ASSVDGYYGYT

clone_size: -
v_call: TRBV6-5
j_call: TRBJ2-7
d_call: TRBD1
cdr3_aa: ASSADRTSYEQY

clone_size: -
v_call: TRBV29-1
j_call: TRBJ1-1
d_call: -
cdr3_aa: SVEGGAEAF

clone_size: -
v_call: TRBV4-1
j_call: TRBJ2-6
d_call: -
cdr3_aa: ASSQAWTGGSGANVLT

clone_size: -
v_call: TRBV6-5
j_call: TRBJ1-5
d_call: -
cdr3_aa: ASSSGVFGNQPQH

clone_size: -
v_call: TRBV15
j_call: TRBJ2-3
d_call: -
cdr3_aa: ATSPPDGDTQY

clone_size: -
v_call: TRBV9
j_call: TRBJ2-6
d_call: -
cdr3_aa: ASSVVRDTDSGANVLT